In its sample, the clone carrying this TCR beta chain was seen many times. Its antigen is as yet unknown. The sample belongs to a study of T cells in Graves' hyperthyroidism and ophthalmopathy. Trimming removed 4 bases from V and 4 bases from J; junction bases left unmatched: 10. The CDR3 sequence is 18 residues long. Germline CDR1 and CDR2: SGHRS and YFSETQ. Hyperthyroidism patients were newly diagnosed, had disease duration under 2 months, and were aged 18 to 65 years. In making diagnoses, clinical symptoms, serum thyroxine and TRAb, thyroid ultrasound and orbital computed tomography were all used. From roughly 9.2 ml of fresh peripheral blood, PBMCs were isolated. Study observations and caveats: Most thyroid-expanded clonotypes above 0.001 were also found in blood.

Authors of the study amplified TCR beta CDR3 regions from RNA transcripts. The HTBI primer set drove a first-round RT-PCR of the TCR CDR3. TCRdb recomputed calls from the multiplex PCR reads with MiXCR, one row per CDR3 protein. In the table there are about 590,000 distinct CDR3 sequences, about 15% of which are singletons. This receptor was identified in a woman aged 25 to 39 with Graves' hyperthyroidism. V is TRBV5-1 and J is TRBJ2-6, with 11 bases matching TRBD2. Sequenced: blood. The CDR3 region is CASSLIAGGPGGANVLTF. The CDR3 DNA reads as TGCGCCAGCAGCCTGATAGCGGGAGGGCCGGGAGGGGCCAACGTCCTGACTTTC.